The clone carrying this T cell receptor beta chain was counted only a few times. The target antigen is unknown. V lost 2 bases, J lost 6 bases, and 13 bases lay in between. The CDR3 runs to 14 residues. Germline V gives CDR1 SEHNR, CDR2 FQNEAQ (reference sequence). TCRdb ran MiXCR on the reads and lists one entry per CDR3 protein. Of approximately 990,000 distinct CDR3 sequences in the sample, around 29% are singletons; the top ten hold 11% to 15%. This sample was included in a study of T cell repertoires in cytomegalovirus infection. Study observations and caveats: HLA-C-restricted CMV clonotypes gave the most frequent clonotype in two of eight donors.

The chain recombines TRBV7-9 with TRBJ2-5; no clear D gene. Sequencing was performed on cultured CD8+ T cells from PBMCs, taken from culture after CMV antigen stimulation. The clonotype originates from a human donor in good health (CMV status not recorded). Some clones in this sample may be carry-over from other donors' samples. The CDR3 DNA reads as TGTGCCAGCAGCTTAAGTGACCGCTGGAAGACCCAGTACTTC. Its translation: CASSLSDRWKTQYF.